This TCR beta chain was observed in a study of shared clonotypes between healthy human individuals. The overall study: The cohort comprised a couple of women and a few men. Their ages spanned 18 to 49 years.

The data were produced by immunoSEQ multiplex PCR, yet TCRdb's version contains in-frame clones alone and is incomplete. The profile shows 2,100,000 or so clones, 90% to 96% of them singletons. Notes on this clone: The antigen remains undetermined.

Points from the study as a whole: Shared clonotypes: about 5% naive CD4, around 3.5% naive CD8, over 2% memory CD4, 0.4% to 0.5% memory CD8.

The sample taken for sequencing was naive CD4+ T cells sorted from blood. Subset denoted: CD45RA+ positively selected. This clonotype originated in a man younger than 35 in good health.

DNA of the CDR3: TGCGCCACATCGGGAACTAGAGACACCGGGGAGCTGTTTTTT. It is translated as CATSGTRDTGELFF. J is TRBJ2-2 and V is TRBV10-1; the D gene is possibly TRBD2 (5 bases). The V gene lost 10 bases and the J gene lost 3 bases, with 15 bases spanning the gap. Germline CDR1 reads WNHNN; CDR2 reads SYGVQD (reference sequence). The CDR3 is 14 amino acids.